Presented here are 21 T cell receptor beta chains from one specimen sequenced in a study of blood T cells in healthy people across ages. A second PCR of about 6 to 12 cycles used a sample-barcoded 5' primer and a J-beta primer mix. TCRdb reanalysed the 5' RACE reads using MiXCR and keeps one entry per CDR3 protein. This sample has approximately 1.5 million distinct CDR3 sequences, with about 35% found just once. Sequencing was performed on blood. These receptors all stem from a woman aged 25 to 39 in good health.

This clonotype was observed many times. The J gene is TRBJ2-7, the V gene TRBV10-3; weak D call: TRBD1 (6 bases). The CDR3 sequence is 17 residues long. Germline V CDR1 and CDR2: ENHRY, SYGVKD. V was shortened by 5 bases and J by 0 bases, with 20 bases between the two germline ends. Here the CDR3 DNA reads TGTGCCATCAGTTTTTACCCGGGACACCAGGACTCCTACGAGCAGTACTTC. It specifies CAISFYPGHQDSYEQYF.

The chain employs TRBV20-1 and TRBJ1-2, with 7 bases matching TRBD1. From germline, CDR1 is DFQATT and CDR2 SNEGSKA (reference sequence). The CDR3 length is 13 residues. V was clipped by 6 bases and J by 4 bases; unmatched bases: 8. CDR3 sequence: CSARGQDLYGYTF. DNA for the CDR3: TGCAGTGCACGAGGACAGGATCTCTATGGCTACACCTTC.

This sequence joins TRBV12-5 and TRBJ2-5; 13 bases are shared with TRBD2. This CDR3 is built from 16 residues. Germline assignment: CDR1 LGHNT and CDR2 FRNRAP. V lost 6 bases and J lost 2; bases outside the gene matches: 6. CDR3 amino acids: CASGYGTSGEQETQYF. The CDR3 DNA reads as TGTGCTAGTGGCTACGGGACTAGCGGGGAGCAAGAGACCCAGTACTTC.

The chain carries TRBV20-1 and TRBJ2-7, with TRBD2 matching over 8 bases. CDR3 length equals 15 residues. Per germline, CDR1 DFQATT and CDR2 SNEGSKA (reference sequence). V trimming: 5 bases; J trimming: 2 bases; junction bases outside the gene matches: 11. This CDR3 is CSAGGLGTRTYEQYF. The CDR3 DNA reads TGCAGTGCTGGTGGATTGGGGACTAGGACCTACGAGCAGTACTTC.

This clonotype occurred a few times. The chain recombines TRBV3-1 with TRBJ2-7; TRBD1 agrees at 7 bases. The CDR3 loop spans 16 amino acids. The J segment lost 4 bases and the V segment lost 6 bases, leaving 15 bases of the junction unmatched. Looked up from germline, CDR1 is LGHDT and CDR2 is YNNKEL (reference sequence). For the CDR3, the DNA is TGTGCCAGCAGTCGACAGGGAACGAGGGACGGGTACGAGCAGTACTTC. This codes for CASSRQGTRDGYEQYF.

This clonotype was counted only a few times. The V gene is TRBV29-1, the J gene TRBJ2-1, with 9 nucleotides matching TRBD1. CDR1 is SQVTM and CDR2 is ANQGSEA in the germline V gene. The CDR3 is 15 amino acids. V shed 7 bases, J shed 1 base, and the junction held 8 bases outside the gene matches. The CDR3 nucleotides read TGCAGCGCTACAGGGGGCAGGAATTCCTACAATGAGCAGTTCTTC. This encodes CSATGGRNSYNEQFF.

There are many counts of this clonotype. This sequence joins TRBV7-9 and TRBJ2-4, with no clear D. The CDR3 has 15 amino acids. Germline-derived CDR1 and CDR2 are SEHNR and FQNEAQ (reference sequence). Trimming shortened V by 5 bases and J by 0 bases, and 11 bases separated the two germline ends. Here the CDR3 reads CASSPGFLAKNIQYF. CDR3 DNA sequence: TGTGCCAGCAGCCCCGGGTTCTTAGCCAAAAACATTCAGTACTTC.

This clonotype was seen a few times. This sequence joins TRBV6-6 and TRBJ1-5; D uncertain. The CDR3 has 15 amino acids. V lost 0 bases, J lost 5 bases, and 11 bases lay in between. The germline CDR1 and CDR2 sequences are MNHNY and SVGAGI (reference sequence). The CDR3 spells CASSYSPGRDQPQHF. In DNA, the CDR3 is TGTGCCAGCAGTTACTCTCCGGGTAGAGATCAGCCCCAGCATTTT.

This clonotype was picked up a small number of times. This chain uses TRBV2 with TRBJ1-2, with D tentatively TRBD1 (5 bases). The V end was cut by 3 bases, the J end by 8 bases, with 7 bases between. Germline CDR1 SNHLY, CDR2 FYNNEI. The CDR3 consists of 11 residues. The CDR3 loop is CASSEQGGYTF. CDR3 nucleotide sequence: TGTGCCAGCAGTGAGCAGGGAGGCTACACCTTC.

The chain carries TRBV15 and TRBJ2-3; D remains unclear. Per the germline V gene, CDR1 is LNHNV and CDR2 is YYDKDF (reference sequence). V was shortened by 3 bases and J by 4 bases, with 20 bases between the two germline ends. The CDR3 has 17 amino acids. CDR3 nucleotide sequence: TGTGCCACCAGCAGCCCCCTTCCAGCTACGCCCCCAGATACGCAGTATTTT. Its translation is CATSSPLPATPPDTQYF.

CDR3 DNA sequence: TGTGCCAGCAGCAACATTATGAACACTGAAGCTTTCTTT. It specifies CASSNIMNTEAFF. J is TRBJ1-1 and V is TRBV27; D uncertain. Trimming left V 6 bases short and J 0 bases short, with 8 bases between. This CDR3 region has 13 residues. Germline CDR1 is MNHEY and CDR2 is SMNVEV (reference sequence).

This clonotype was detected once. The conserved phenylalanine or tryptophan normally closing the CDR3 is absent here, so this likely arose from a read error. V is TRBV4-1 and J is TRBJ2-2; 7 nucleotides align to TRBD1. V lost 4 bases, J lost 6 bases, and 11 bases stayed unmatched. Germline V gene lookup returns CDR1 MGHRA and CDR2 YSYEKL. CDR3 length equals 16 residues. In DNA, the CDR3 is TGCGCCAGCAGCCGATCAATAACCACAGGGGCCGGGGAGCTGTTTTGT. It yields the protein CASSRSITTGAGELFC.

This clonotype appeared a few times. This sequence joins TRBV20-1 and TRBJ1-5; D may be TRBD1 (5 bases). The CDR3 covers 13 residues. The germline V and J ends were trimmed by 3 bases and 5 bases, with 11 bases remaining between them. The V gene's germline CDR1 is DFQATT and CDR2 SNEGSKA (reference sequence). Here the CDR3 DNA reads TGCAGTGCTAGGACAGCTTATGATCAGCCCCAGCATTTT. Translating gives CSARTAYDQPQHF.

This clonotype was detected ten times or more. The rearrangement uses TRBV6-2 or TRBV6-3 and TRBJ2-1; D assignment may be TRBD1 or TRBD2 (5 bases each). Per germline, CDR1 MNHEY and CDR2 SVGEGT. The CDR3 loop spans 14 amino acids. The V end lost 3 bases, the J end lost 4 bases, and 10 bases lay between the germline ends. The CDR3 coding sequence is TGTGCCAGCAGTTATATGGGGGTATACAATGAGCAGTTCTTC. Amino acids: CASSYMGVYNEQFF.

The V gene is TRBV6-1, the J gene TRBJ2-7; perhaps TRBD1 as D (6 bases). The CDR3 is 14 amino acids. In germline, CDR1 is MNHNS, CDR2 SASEGT. V gave up 6 bases and J gave up 2 bases, with 14 bases separating them. Here the CDR3 DNA reads TGTGCCAGCAGAGTTATACAGGGTACCTACGAGCAGTACTTC. This sequence encodes CASRVIQGTYEQYF.

This sequence joins TRBV4-1 and TRBJ2-5, with 9 bases identical to TRBD2. The DNA end is more similar to TRBJ2-7, so the J call may be wrong. The CDR3 is 16 residues long. Germline V gene data show CDR1 as MGHRA and CDR2 as YSYEKL. CDR3 region: CASSHLVAGDFYEQYF. The CDR3 DNA sequence: TGCGCCAGCAGCCACCTGGTAGCGGGGGATTTCTACGAGCAGTACTTC.

The rearrangement joins TRBV18 to TRBJ2-7; 10 nucleotides line up with TRBD1. The CDR3 contains 19 residues. Germline values: CDR1 KGHSH, CDR2 LQKENI. V shed 3 bases, J shed 3 bases, and the junction held 17 bases outside the gene matches. CDR3 nucleotide sequence: TGTGCCAGCTCACCCCTTGGGGGACAGGGGCCGGTCGTGAACTACGAGCAGTACTTC. Its protein is CASSPLGGQGPVVNYEQYF.

This chain joins TRBV7-2 and TRBJ2-7; D perhaps matches TRBD1 (6 bases). Trimming shortened V by 6 bases and J by 2 bases, and 17 bases separated the two germline ends. There are 15 residues in the CDR3. Germline V gene lookup returns CDR1 SGHTA and CDR2 FQGNSA. The CDR3 bases are TGTGCCAGCAGTCAAACGAGAGGGGGTCCCTACGAGCAGTACTTC. It translates to CASSQTRGGPYEQYF.

The chain joins TRBV16 to TRBJ2-5; 9 bases match TRBD1. The J call is uncertain, as TRBJ2-4 better fits the DNA end. The CDR3 consists of 13 residues. The germline CDR1 and CDR2 sequences are KGHSY and FQNENV. The CDR3 DNA reads as TGTGCCAGCAGCGGGACAGGGATTAACATTCAGTACTTC. Protein: CASSGTGINIQYF.

This chain uses TRBV28 with TRBJ2-7; 7 bases match TRBD2. The V segment lost 6 bases and the J segment 2 bases; nucleotides outside the gene matches: 10. The CDR3 is made up of 15 amino acids. The germline gives CDR1 MDHEN, CDR2 SYDVKM. The CDR3 nucleotides are TGTGCCAGCAGGCTCACGGGACTAACTACCTACGAGCAGTACTTC. Encoded protein: CASRLTGLTTYEQYF.

As to this clonotype: One end of the junction varies from germline; a read error may be responsible. V usage is TRBV19 and J usage is TRBJ2-7, with a possible D match to TRBD1 (5 bases). CDR3 length equals 14 residues. The V gene's germline CDR1 is LNHDA and CDR2 SQIVND (reference sequence). The CDR3 DNA reads TGTGCCAGCAGTAGGGGTTGGGGCTCCTACGAGCAGTACTTC. Translated, it gives CASSRGWGSYEQYF.